The 25 T cell receptor beta chains below come from one sample, sequenced in a study of blood T cell repertoires in COVID-19. TCRdb's table, derived via immunoSEQ multiplex PCR, lists solely in-frame clones and lacks some. The data show around 700,000 clones, with 85% to 90% seen just once and roughly 0.25% held by the top ten. The sample consisted of peripheral blood. These receptors came from a woman in her late teens or twenties with acute or convalescent COVID-19.

This sequence joins TRBV9 and TRBJ2-2; D is possibly TRBD1 (5 bases). The CDR3 totals 16 residues. Germline V CDR1 and CDR2: SGDLS, YYNGEE. V was trimmed by 1 base and J by 0 bases, leaving 10 bases between them. This CDR3 is CASSVRTYSNTGELFF. The CDR3 nucleotides read TGTGCCAGCAGCGTAAGGACATATTCGAACACCGGGGAGCTGTTTTTT.

This chain uses TRBV12-5 with TRBJ1-5; D ambiguous. Trimming cost V 3 bases and J 6 bases, with 9 bases left between them. The CDR3 extends over 13 amino acids. CDR1 is LGHNT and CDR2 is FRNRAP in the germline V gene. The CDR3 loop reads CASGFAGGQPQHF. The CDR3, as DNA: TGTGCTAGTGGTTTTGCGGGAGGTCAGCCCCAGCATTTT.

The CDR3 bases are TGTGCCACCAGTGATGCCCAGTACGAGCAGTACTTC. Amino acid sequence: CATSDAQYEQYF. This sequence joins TRBV24-1 and TRBJ2-7; D remains unclear. Trimming removed 3 bases at V and 4 bases at J, with 6 bases between. Per germline, CDR1 KGHDR and CDR2 SFDVKD. CDR3 length: 12 amino acids.

This chain joins TRBV11-2 and TRBJ2-7; TRBD2 is a possible D gene (5 bases). CDR1 SGHAT and CDR2 FQNNGV come from the germline V gene. With 1 base removed from V and 12 bases from J, the gap between germline ends came to 16 bases. The CDR3 length is 13 residues. The CDR3 DNA is TGTGCCAGCAGCTTAGTAGTTGGCAGGAGGTCGTACTTC. Translating it yields CASSLVVGRRSYF.

The genes are TRBV18 and TRBJ2-1; TRBD1 might be the D (5 bases). The V end was cut by 0 bases, the J end by 0 bases, with 9 bases between. The CDR3 consists of 16 residues. The germline V gene encodes CDR1 KGHSH and CDR2 LQKENI. The CDR3: CASSPPTASSYNEQFF. The CDR3 coding sequence is TGTGCCAGCTCACCACCGACAGCTAGCTCCTACAATGAGCAGTTCTTC.

V and J are TRBV19 and TRBJ1-2; 9 positions agree with TRBD1. Germline CDR1 reads LNHDA; CDR2 reads SQIVND (reference sequence). The CDR3 loop spans 15 amino acids. V dropped 10 bases and J dropped 6; count of bases not matched to a gene: 15. This CDR3 is CATSILETGGNGYTF. CDR3 coding DNA: TGTGCCACCAGCATATTGGAGACAGGGGGGAATGGCTACACCTTC.

The V call is TRBV13, the J call TRBJ1-4, with D possibly matching TRBD1 (5 bases). In germline, CDR1 is PRHDT, CDR2 FYEKMQ (reference sequence). V lost 0 bases to trimming and J lost 10 bases, with 15 bases between them. This CDR3 is 15 amino acids long. The CDR3 reads CASSLGRQTKGKLFF. CDR3 sequence (DNA): TGTGCCAGCAGCTTAGGGCGACAGACGAAGGGAAAACTGTTTTTT. Filled out from reference TRBV13 and TRBJ1-4, the complete variable domain reads AAGVIQSPRHLIKEKRETATLKCYPIPRHDTVYWYQQGPGQDPQFLISFYEKMQSDKGSIPDRFSAQQFSDYHSELNMSSLELGDSALYFCASSLGRQTKGKLFFGSGTQLSVL.

This clone has just one count. The chain employs TRBV9 and TRBJ2-5; 8 bases agree with TRBD2. This CDR3 region has 14 residues. Germline values: CDR1 SGDLS, CDR2 YYNGEE. Losses at the gene ends were 4 bases for V and 4 bases for J; bases not matched to a gene: 6. The CDR3 DNA reads as TGTGCCAGCAGCCCTGGGACTAGTAGAGAGACCCAGTACTTC. Residues: CASSPGTSRETQYF.

In regard to this clone: This sample also contains other DNA sequences that code for the same CDR3. CDR3 in amino acids: CAWSVQTNTEAFF. The CDR3 DNA reads TGTGCCTGGAGTGTACAGACGAACACTGAAGCTTTCTTT. The chain carries TRBV30 and TRBJ1-1; D unclear. CDR1 is GTSNPN, CDR2 SVGIG, per germline (reference sequence). This CDR3 is 13 amino acids long. Trimming pared 0 bases from V and 1 base from J, leaving 6 bases between.

The chain's CDR3 is CASRRQGPPDTQYF. The CDR3 DNA follows: TGCGCCAGCCGAAGACAGGGCCCGCCGGATACGCAGTATTTT. The V and J genes are TRBV10-1 and TRBJ2-3; 7 bases fit TRBD1. The length of the CDR3 is 14 residues. V lost 8 bases to trimming and J lost 6 bases; unmatched junction nucleotides: 11. Germline V gene data show CDR1 as WNHNN and CDR2 as SYGVQD (reference sequence).

In nucleotides, the CDR3 is TGTGCCAGCAGCTTAGCGGTAGGAGGTTACGAGCAGTACTTC. This sequence encodes CASSLAVGGYEQYF. The rearrangement uses TRBV11-1 and TRBJ2-7, with D possibly matching TRBD2 (5 bases). Between the trimmed V and J ends, which lost 0 bases and 4 bases, there was a span of 10 bases. Per the germline V gene, CDR1 is SGHAT and CDR2 is FQDESV (reference sequence). CDR3 length equals 14 residues.

The gene calls are TRBV5-6 and TRBJ2-7; no clear D gene. There are 16 residues in the CDR3. Trimming stripped 4 bases from V and 2 bases from J, with 19 bases between. Germline values: CDR1 SGHDT, CDR2 YYEEEE. The CDR3 coding sequence is TGTGCCAGCAGCCCCTATCGACATGTATCTACCTACGAGCAGTACTTC. Residues: CASSPYRHVSTYEQYF.

The V gene is TRBV7-9, the J gene TRBJ1-3; maybe TRBD1 (6 bases). Trimming shortened V by 5 bases and J by 2 bases, and 13 bases separated the two germline ends. The CDR3 spans 15 residues. The germline CDR1 and CDR2 sequences are SEHNR and FQNEAQ (reference sequence). Written as DNA, the CDR3 is TGTGCCAGCAGCCGCGGACAGAGCGCTGGAAACACCATATATTTT. Translated: CASSRGQSAGNTIYF.

As DNA, the CDR3 is TGTGCCAGCAGTTTATTGGCAGGGGCGGAGGAAAAACTGTTTTTT. Its protein is CASSLLAGAEEKLFF. The V call is TRBV27, the J call TRBJ1-4, with a tentative D call TRBD1 (6 bases). Trimming removed 1 base from V and 8 bases from J, with 14 bases in between. The CDR3 consists of 15 residues. Germline V CDR1 and CDR2: MNHEY, SMNVEV (reference sequence).

The gene calls are TRBV21-1 and TRBJ2-7; TRBD1, the table's D call, was not compared with the DNA. TRBV21-1 is a recognized pseudogene. CDR3 length: 13 residues. The CDR3 nucleotides are TGTGCCAGCAACCACGGACAGGGCTACGAGCAGTACTTC. Translating it yields CASNHGQGYEQYF.

This chain connects TRBV18 to TRBJ2-3; no clear D. This CDR3 is built from 15 residues. Germline CDR1 is KGHSH and CDR2 is LQKENI. The V end lost 3 bases, the J end lost 0 bases, and 10 bases lay between the germline ends. The CDR3 here is CASSPGRASTDTQYF. CDR3 DNA sequence: TGTGCCAGCTCACCGGGCAGAGCAAGCACAGATACGCAGTATTTT.

This chain links TRBV20-1 with TRBJ2-5, with 11 bases lining up with TRBD2. The CDR3 extends over 14 amino acids. Unmatched junction bases numbered 2, after V lost 3 bases and J lost 2 bases. Germline CDR1 is DFQATT and CDR2 is SNEGSKA (reference sequence). CDR3 bases: TGCAGTGCTAGTCGACTAGCGGGGCAAGAGACCCAGTACTTC. Encoded protein: CSASRLAGQETQYF.

This rearrangement joins TRBV5-4 to TRBJ1-5; no definite D call. This CDR3 comprises 14 residues. V was trimmed by 4 bases and J by 0 bases, leaving 8 bases between them. The V gene's germline CDR1 is SGHNT and CDR2 YYREEE (reference sequence). CDR3 bases: TGTGCCAGCAGCGCGATGAATAGCAATCAGCCCCAGCATTTT. Protein sequence: CASSAMNSNQPQHF.

A note on this clone: Other DNA sequences in this specimen translate into the identical CDR3. V and J are TRBV5-4 and TRBJ2-6, with D uncertain. The germline V gene encodes CDR1 SGHNT and CDR2 YYREEE (reference sequence). V lost 1 base, J lost 0 bases, and 2 bases lay in between. The CDR3 sequence is 14 residues long. CDR3 in DNA: TGTGCCAGCAGCTTGTACTCTGGGGCCAACGTCCTGACTTTC. Its translation is CASSLYSGANVLTF.

The chain combines TRBV7-9 with TRBJ1-2, with 7 bases that match TRBD1. The CDR3 has 13 residues. Per germline, CDR1 SEHNR and CDR2 FQNEAQ (reference sequence). V trimming: 5 bases; J trimming: 3 bases; junction bases outside the gene matches: 3. For the CDR3, the DNA is TGTGCCAGCAGCAGGGACAGATACTATGGCTACACCTTC. Amino acid sequence: CASSRDRYYGYTF.

Remarks on this clone: Other nucleotide sequences from this sample produce the same CDR3. The V gene is TRBV7-6, the J gene TRBJ2-7; TRBD1 aligns across 7 bases. Germline loops: CDR1 SGHVS, CDR2 FNYEAQ. V dropped 1 base and J dropped 3; count of bases not matched to a gene: 0. The CDR3 extends over 13 amino acids. In nucleotides, the CDR3 is TGTGCCAGCAGCTTAGGGGACAGCTACGAGCAGTACTTC. Translating it yields CASSLGDSYEQYF.

This sequence joins TRBV9 and TRBJ2-1; TRBD2 is a possible D gene (5 bases). The CDR3 has 11 residues. Germline lookup yields CDR1 SGDLS and CDR2 YYNGEE. Trimming cost V 4 bases and J 7 bases, with 6 bases left between them. CDR3: CASSRGNEQFF. For the CDR3, the DNA is TGTGCCAGCAGCCGGGGAAATGAGCAGTTCTTC.

Notes on this clone: Other DNA sequences from this sample encode an identical CDR3 as well. The chain joins TRBV6-5 to TRBJ2-7, with TRBD1 identical over 7 bases. With V trimmed by 5 bases and J by 3 bases, 4 bases remained unmatched. The germline V gene has CDR1 MNHEY and CDR2 SVGAGI. The CDR3 is 13 amino acids. The CDR3 spells CASSPRDSYEQYF. CDR3 in DNA: TGTGCCAGCAGTCCCCGGGACAGCTACGAGCAGTACTTC.

This clone was recorded once. The chain recombines TRBV2 with TRBJ1-2; a weak D match, TRBD1 (6 bases). Trimming pared 6 bases from V and 2 bases from J, leaving 10 bases between. Germline V gene lookup returns CDR1 SNHLY and CDR2 FYNNEI. CDR3 length: 13 residues. The CDR3 sequence: CASSYRVNYGYTF. The CDR3, as DNA: TGTGCCAGCAGCTACAGGGTGAACTATGGCTACACCTTC.

The V and J genes are TRBV30 and TRBJ2-6; D uncertain. The CDR3 extends over 15 amino acids. Trimming removed 3 bases from V and 7 bases from J, with 16 bases in between. Per germline, CDR1 GTSNPN and CDR2 SVGIG (reference sequence). CDR3 loop: CAWSRFEIGANVLTF. CDR3 nucleotide sequence: TGTGCCTGGAGCAGATTCGAAATTGGCGCCAACGTCCTGACTTTC.